Ten or more counts support the clone carrying this T cell receptor (beta chain). The CDR3 spans 13 residues. Germline CDR1 is DFQATT and CDR2 is SNEGSKA (reference sequence). Semi-nested PCR with Nested Universal Primer A followed constant-region reverse priming of full-length variable regions. MiXCR, applied by TCRdb to the 5' RACE reads, yields one record per CDR3 protein. The data show fewer than 8,500 distinct CDR3 sequences, roughly 36% seen once. The rearrangement links TRBV20-1 to TRBJ1-1, with TRBD1 as a possible D gene (5 bases). This TCR came from a female donor with breast cancer. What was sequenced was tumor-infiltrating memory CD4+ T cells sorted from the breast tumor. Subset meaning: memory CD4+ T cells, CD4+CD45RO+CD25-. CDR3 loop: CSAAGEMNTEAFF. The CDR3 coding sequence is TGCAGCGCGGCGGGGGAGATGAACACTGAAGCTTTCTTT.